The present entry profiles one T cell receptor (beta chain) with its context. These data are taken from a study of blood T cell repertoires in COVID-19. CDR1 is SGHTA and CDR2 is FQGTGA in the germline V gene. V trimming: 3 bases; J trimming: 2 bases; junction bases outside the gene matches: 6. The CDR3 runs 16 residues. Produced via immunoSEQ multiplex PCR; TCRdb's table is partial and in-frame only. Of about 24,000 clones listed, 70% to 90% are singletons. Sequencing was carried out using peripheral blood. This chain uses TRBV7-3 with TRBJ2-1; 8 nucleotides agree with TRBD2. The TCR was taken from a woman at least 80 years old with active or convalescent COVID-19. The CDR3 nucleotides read TGTGCCAGCAGCTTGTCAGCGGGAGTCGCCTACAATGAGCAGTTCTTC. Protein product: CASSLSAGVAYNEQFF. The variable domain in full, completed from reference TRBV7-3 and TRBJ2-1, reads GAGVSQTPSNKVTEKGKYVELRCDPISGHTALYWYRQSLGQGPEFLIYFQGTGAADDSGLPNDRFFAVRPEGSVSTLKIQRTERGDSAVYLCASSLSAGVAYNEQFFGPGTRLTVL.